This T cell receptor beta chain was identified during a study of cytomegalovirus exposure and HLA in healthy donors. Study-wide results and limits: Across donors, sequencing depth was assumed by presence/absence analyses to be roughly uniform.

The CDR3 has 14 amino acids. V was shortened by 5 bases and J by 2 bases, with 12 bases between the two germline ends. Germline CDR1 MNHEY, CDR2 SMNVEV (reference sequence). This clone has just one count. The antigen is unknown. The PCR contained 60 Vbeta and 13 Jbeta primers. The protocol was immunoSEQ multiplex PCR, while the TCRdb copy is restricted to in-frame clones and leaves out a portion. Here the sample spans fewer than 80,000 clones, 67% being singletons. Sequenced input: PBMCs. This chain uses TRBV27 with TRBJ2-5, with no clear D. The TCR comes from a woman aged 45-60 years in good health and CMV-seropositive. DNA of the CDR3: TGTGCCAGCAGTAGAAGAACAGAACAAGAGACCCAGTACTTC. It specifies CASSRRTEQETQYF.